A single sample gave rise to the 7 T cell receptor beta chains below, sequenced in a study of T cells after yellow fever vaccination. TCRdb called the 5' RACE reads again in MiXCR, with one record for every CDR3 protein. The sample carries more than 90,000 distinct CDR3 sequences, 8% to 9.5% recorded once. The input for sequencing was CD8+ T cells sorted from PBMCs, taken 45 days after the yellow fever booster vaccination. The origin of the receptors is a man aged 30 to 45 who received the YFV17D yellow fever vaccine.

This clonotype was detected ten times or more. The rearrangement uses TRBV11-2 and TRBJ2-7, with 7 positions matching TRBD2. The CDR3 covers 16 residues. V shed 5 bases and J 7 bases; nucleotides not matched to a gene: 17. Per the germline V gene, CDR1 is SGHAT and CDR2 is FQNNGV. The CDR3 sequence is CASSDPTSRIMMEQYF. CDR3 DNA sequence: TGTGCCAGCAGCGACCCGACTAGCAGGATCATGATGGAGCAGTACTTC.

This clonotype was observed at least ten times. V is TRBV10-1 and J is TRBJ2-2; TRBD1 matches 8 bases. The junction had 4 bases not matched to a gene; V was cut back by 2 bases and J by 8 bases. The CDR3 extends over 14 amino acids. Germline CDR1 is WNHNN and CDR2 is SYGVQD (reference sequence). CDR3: CASSETGGRGELFF. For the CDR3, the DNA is TGCGCCAGCAGTGAGACAGGGGGGAGAGGGGAGCTGTTTTTT.

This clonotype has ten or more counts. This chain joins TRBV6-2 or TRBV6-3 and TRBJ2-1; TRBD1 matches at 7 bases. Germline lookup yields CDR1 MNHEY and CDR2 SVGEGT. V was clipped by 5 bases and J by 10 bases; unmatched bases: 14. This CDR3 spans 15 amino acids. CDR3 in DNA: TGTGCCAGCAGTCCCGATACAGGGGCCCCTATGGAGCAGTTCTTC. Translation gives CASSPDTGAPMEQFF.

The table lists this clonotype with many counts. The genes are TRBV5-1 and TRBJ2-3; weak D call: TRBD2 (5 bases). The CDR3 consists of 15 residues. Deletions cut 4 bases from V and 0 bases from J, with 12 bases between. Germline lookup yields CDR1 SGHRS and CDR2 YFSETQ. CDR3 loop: CASSPGIPSTDTQYF. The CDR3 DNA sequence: TGCGCCAGCAGCCCCGGGATACCTAGCACAGATACGCAGTATTTT.

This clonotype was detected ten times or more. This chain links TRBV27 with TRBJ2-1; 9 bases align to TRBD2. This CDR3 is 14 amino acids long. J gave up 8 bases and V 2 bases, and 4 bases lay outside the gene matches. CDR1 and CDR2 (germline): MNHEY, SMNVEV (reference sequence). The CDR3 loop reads CASSLASGIHEQFF. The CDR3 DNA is TGTGCCAGCAGTTTAGCTAGCGGGATCCATGAGCAGTTCTTC.

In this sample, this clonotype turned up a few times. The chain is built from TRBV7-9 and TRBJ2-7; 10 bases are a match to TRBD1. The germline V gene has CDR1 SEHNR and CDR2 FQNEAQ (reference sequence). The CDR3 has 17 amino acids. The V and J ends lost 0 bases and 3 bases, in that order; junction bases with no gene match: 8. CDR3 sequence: CASSLAQGQGSLYEQYF. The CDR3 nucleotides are TGTGCCAGCAGCTTAGCCCAGGGACAGGGGAGCCTCTACGAGCAGTACTTC.

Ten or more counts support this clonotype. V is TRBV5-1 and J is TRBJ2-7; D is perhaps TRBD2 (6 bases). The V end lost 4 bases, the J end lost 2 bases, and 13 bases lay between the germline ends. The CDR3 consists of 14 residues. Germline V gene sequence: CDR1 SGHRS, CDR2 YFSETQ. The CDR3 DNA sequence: TGCGCCAGCAGCCTACGGGTAGCGGCCTACGAGCAGTACTTC. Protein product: CASSLRVAAYEQYF.